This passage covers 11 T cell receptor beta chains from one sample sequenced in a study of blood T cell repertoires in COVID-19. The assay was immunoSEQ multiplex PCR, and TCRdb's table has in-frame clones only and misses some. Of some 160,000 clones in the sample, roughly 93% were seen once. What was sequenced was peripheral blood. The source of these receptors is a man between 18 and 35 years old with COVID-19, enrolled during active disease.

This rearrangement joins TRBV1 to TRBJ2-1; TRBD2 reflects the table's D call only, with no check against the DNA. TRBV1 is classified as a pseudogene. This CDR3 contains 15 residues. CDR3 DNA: TGCACCAGCAGCCCGGACTACTTCTCCTACAATGAGCAGTTCTTC. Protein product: CTSSPDYFSYNEQFF.

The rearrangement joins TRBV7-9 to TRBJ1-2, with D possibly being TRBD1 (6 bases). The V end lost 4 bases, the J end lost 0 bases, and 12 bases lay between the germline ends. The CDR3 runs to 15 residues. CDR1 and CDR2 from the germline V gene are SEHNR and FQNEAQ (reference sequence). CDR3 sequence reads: CASSSTGQSNYGYTF. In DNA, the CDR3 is TGTGCCAGCAGCTCCACCGGACAGTCTAACTATGGCTACACCTTC.

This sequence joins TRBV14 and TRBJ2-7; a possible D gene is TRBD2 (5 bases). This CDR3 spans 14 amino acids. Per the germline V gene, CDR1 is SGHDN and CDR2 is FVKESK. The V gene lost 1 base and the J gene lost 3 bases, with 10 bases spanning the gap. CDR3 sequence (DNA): TGTGCCAGCAGCCAAGTATCAGAGGGCTACGAGCAGTACTTC. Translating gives CASSQVSEGYEQYF.

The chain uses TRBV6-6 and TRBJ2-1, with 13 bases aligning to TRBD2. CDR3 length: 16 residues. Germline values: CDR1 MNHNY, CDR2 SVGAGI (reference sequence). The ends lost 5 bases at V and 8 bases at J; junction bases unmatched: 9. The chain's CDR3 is CASSTPGTSGIDEQFF. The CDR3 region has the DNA TGTGCCAGCAGTACACCGGGGACTAGCGGGATCGATGAGCAGTTCTTC.

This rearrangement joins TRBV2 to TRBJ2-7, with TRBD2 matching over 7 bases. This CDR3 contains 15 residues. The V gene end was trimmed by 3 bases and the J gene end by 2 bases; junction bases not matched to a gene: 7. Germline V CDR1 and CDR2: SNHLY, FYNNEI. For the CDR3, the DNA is TGTGCCAGCAGTGACCCGGGGGGACTGCCCTACGAGCAGTACTTC. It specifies CASSDPGGLPYEQYF.

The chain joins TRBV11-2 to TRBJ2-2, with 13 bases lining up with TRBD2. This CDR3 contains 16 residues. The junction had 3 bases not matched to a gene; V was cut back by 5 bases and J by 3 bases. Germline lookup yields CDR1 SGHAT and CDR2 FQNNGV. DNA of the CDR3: TGTGCCAGCAGCCACGGACTAGCGGGAGACACCGGGGAGCTGTTTTTT. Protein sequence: CASSHGLAGDTGELFF.

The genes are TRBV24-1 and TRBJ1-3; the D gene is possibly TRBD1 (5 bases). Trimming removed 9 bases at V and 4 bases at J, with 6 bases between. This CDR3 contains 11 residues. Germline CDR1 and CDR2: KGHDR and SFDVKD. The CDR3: CATGQGNTIYF. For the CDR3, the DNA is TGTGCCACCGGACAAGGAAACACCATATATTTT.

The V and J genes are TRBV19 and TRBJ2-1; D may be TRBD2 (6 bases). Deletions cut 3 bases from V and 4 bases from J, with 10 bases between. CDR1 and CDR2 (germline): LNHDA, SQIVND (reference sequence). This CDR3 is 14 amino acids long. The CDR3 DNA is TGTGCCAGTAGTATCCTAGCGTTTTACAATGAGCAGTTCTTC. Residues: CASSILAFYNEQFF.

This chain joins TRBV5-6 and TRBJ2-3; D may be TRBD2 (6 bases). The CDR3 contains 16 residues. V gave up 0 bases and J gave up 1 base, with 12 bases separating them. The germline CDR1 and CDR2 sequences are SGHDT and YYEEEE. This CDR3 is CASSLEGSGRTDTQYF. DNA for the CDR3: TGTGCCAGCAGCTTGGAGGGTAGCGGCCGCACAGATACGCAGTATTTT. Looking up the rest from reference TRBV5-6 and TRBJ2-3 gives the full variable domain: DAGVTQSPTHLIKTRGQQVTLRCSPKSGHDTVSWYQQALGQGPQFIFQYYEEEERQRGNFPDRFSGHQFPNYSSELNVNALLLGDSALYLCASSLEGSGRTDTQYFGPGTRLTVL.

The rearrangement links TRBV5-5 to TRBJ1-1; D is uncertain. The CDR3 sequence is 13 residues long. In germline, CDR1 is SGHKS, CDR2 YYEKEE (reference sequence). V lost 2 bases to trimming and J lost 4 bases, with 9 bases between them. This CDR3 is CASSFFGSTEAFF. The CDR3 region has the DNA TGTGCCAGCAGCTTTTTCGGGAGCACTGAAGCTTTCTTT.

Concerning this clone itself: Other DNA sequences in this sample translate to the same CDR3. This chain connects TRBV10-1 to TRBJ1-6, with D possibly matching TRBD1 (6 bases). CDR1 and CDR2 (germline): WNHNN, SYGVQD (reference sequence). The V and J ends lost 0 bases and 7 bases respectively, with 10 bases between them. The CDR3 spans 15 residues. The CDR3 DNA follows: TGCGCCAGCAGTGAGTCACGGACAGAGAATTCACCCCTCCACTTT. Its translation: CASSESRTENSPLHF.